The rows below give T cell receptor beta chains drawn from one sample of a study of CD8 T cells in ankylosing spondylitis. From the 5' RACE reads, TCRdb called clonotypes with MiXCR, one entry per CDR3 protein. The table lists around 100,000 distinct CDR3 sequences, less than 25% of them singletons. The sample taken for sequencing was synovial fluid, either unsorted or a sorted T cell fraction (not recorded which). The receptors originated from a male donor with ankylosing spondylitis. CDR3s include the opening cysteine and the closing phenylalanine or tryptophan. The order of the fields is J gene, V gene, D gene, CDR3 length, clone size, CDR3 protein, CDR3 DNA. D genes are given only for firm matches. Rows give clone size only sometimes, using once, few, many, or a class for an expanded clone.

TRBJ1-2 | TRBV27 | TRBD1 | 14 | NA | CASTRTGGGYGYTF | TGTGCCAGCACCCGGACAGGCGGTGGCTATGGCTACACCTTC
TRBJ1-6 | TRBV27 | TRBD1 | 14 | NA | CASSSNRGHSPLHF | TGTGCCAGCAGTTCCAACAGGGGGCACTCACCCCTCCACTTT
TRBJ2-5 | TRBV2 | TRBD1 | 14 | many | CASSSGTGVGTQYF | TGTGCCAGCAGTTCCGGGACAGGTGTCGGGACCCAGTACTTC
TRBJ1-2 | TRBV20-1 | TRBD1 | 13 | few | CSYRGPGNYGYTF | TGCAGTTACAGGGGGCCGGGCAACTATGGCTACACCTTC
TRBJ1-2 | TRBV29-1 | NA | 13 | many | CSVYPTGSYGYTF | TGCAGCGTTTACCCGACAGGATCGTATGGCTACACCTTC
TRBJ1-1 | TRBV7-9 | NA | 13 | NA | CASSIQSGVEAFF | TGTGCCAGCAGTATCCAGTCGGGAGTTGAAGCTTTCTTT
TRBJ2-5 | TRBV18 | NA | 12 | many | CASSSVRETQYF | TGTGCCAGCTCTAGTGTCAGAGAGACCCAGTACTTC
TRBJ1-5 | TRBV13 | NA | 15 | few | CASSLQGSGGQPQHF | TGTGCCAGCAGCTTGCAGGGCTCCGGCGGGCAGCCCCAGCATTTT
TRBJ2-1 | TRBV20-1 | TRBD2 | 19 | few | CSADKAGLAGGVRDNEQFF | TGCAGTGCTGATAAAGCGGGACTAGCGGGAGGCGTGAGAGACAATGAGCAGTTCTTC
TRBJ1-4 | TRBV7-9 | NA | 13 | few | CASSFGTGGKLFF | TGTGCCAGCAGCTTCGGAACCGGGGGAAAACTGTTTTTT
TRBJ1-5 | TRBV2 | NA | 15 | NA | CASSDPGFRYQPQHF | TGTGCCAGCAGTGATCCGGGGTTCAGGTATCAGCCCCAGCATTTT
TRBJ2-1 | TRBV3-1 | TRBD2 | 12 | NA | CASSQVRDYQFF | TGTGCCAGCAGCCAAGTCCGGGACTATCAGTTCTTC
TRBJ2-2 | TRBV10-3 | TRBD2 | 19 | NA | CAIRPIGLAGAPNTGELFF | TGTGCCATCAGGCCCATCGGACTAGCGGGAGCCCCGAACACCGGGGAGCTGTTTTTT
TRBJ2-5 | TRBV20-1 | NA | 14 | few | CSALVRTAQETQYF | TGCAGTGCTTTAGTGAGGACAGCCCAAGAGACCCAGTACTTC
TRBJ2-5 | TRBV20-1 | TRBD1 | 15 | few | CSALFGTGGAETQYF | TGCAGTGCTTTGTTCGGGACAGGGGGCGCAGAGACCCAGTACTTC
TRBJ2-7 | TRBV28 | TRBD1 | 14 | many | CASSLGDSIYEQYF | TGTGCCAGCAGTTTAGGGGACAGCATCTACGAGCAGTACTTC
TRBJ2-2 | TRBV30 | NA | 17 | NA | CAWTPLLPGTNTGELFF | TGTGCCTGGACCCCATTATTACCAGGGACGAACACCGGGGAGCTGTTTTTT
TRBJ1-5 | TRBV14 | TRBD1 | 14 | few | CASSPGQGHQPQHF | TGTGCCAGCAGTCCGGGACAGGGCCATCAGCCCCAGCATTTT
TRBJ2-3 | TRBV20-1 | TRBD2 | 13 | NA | CSARLAGGDTQYF | TGCAGTGCTAGACTAGCGGGAGGAGATACGCAGTATTTT
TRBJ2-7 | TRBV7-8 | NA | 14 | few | CASTLAGQFGEQYF | TGTGCCAGCACATTAGCCGGCCAGTTTGGGGAGCAGTACTTC
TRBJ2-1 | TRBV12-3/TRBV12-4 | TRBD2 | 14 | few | CASSLDGTSVEQFF | TGTGCCAGCAGTTTAGATGGGACTAGCGTCGAGCAGTTCTTC
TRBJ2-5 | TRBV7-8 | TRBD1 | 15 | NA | CASSHPGTGQETQYF | TGTGCCAGCAGCCACCCCGGGACAGGCCAAGAGACCCAGTACTTC
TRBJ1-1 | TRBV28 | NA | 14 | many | CASSSAGLNTEAFF | TGTGCCAGCAGTTCGGCGGGCCTGAACACTGAAGCTTTCTTT
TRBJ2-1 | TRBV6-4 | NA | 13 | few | CASSEEGKNEQFF | TGTGCCAGCAGTGAGGAAGGAAAGAATGAGCAGTTCTTC
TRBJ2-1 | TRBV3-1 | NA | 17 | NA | CASSQDVMGAGYNEQFF | TGTGCCAGCAGCCAAGATGTTATGGGGGCAGGGTACAATGAGCAGTTCTTC
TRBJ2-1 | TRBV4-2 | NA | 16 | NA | CASTEVGSRSYNEQFF | TGTGCCAGCACTGAGGTTGGGAGTCGGTCCTACAATGAGCAGTTCTTC
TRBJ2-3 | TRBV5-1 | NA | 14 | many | CASSPVGSTDTQYF | TGCGCCAGCAGCCCCGTAGGCAGTACAGATACGCAGTATTTT
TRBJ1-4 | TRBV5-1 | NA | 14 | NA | CASSVEQPNEKLFF | TGCGCCAGCAGCGTGGAACAGCCTAATGAAAAACTGTTTTTT
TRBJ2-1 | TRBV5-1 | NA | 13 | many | CASTWDPTNEQFF | TGCGCCAGCACCTGGGACCCGACCAATGAGCAGTTCTTC
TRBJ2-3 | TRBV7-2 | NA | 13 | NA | CASSLLSTDTQYF | TGTGCCAGCAGCTTACTAAGCACAGATACGCAGTATTTT
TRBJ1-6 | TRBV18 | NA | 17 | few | CASSPFAGSAENSPLHF | TGTGCCAGCTCACCTTTTGCAGGGAGTGCAGAAAATTCACCCCTCCACTTT
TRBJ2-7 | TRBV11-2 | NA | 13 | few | CASSQTTAYEQYF | TGTGCCAGCAGCCAAACTACCGCCTACGAGCAGTACTTC
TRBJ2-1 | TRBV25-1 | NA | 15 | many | CASSTRGRGINEQFF | TGTGCCAGCAGTACCCGAGGCAGGGGTATCAATGAGCAGTTCTTC
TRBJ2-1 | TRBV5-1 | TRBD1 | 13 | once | CASNRDSNGEQFF | TGCGCCAGCAACCGGGACAGTAACGGTGAGCAGTTCTTC
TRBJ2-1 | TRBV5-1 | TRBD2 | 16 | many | CASSALAVGNYNEQFF | TGCGCCAGCAGCGCACTAGCGGTGGGGAATTACAATGAGCAGTTCTTC
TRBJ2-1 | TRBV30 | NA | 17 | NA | CAWREPRHSPKGNEQFF | TGTGCCTGGAGGGAACCCCGACATAGCCCCAAAGGTAATGAGCAGTTCTTC
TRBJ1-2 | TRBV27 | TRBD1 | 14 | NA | CASSKYGTGGGYTF | TGTGCCAGCAGTAAATACGGGACAGGGGGCGGCTACACCTTC
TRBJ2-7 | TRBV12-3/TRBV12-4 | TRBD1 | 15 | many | CASSPPGTGYYEQYF | TGTGCCAGCAGTCCCCCGGGGACAGGGTACTACGAGCAGTACTTC
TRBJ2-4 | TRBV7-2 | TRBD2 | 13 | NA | CASSLLAGDIQYF | TGTGCCAGCAGCTTACTAGCGGGAGACATTCAGTACTTC
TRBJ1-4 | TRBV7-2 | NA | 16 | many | CASSPDSTAHNEKLFF | TGTGCCAGCAGCCCAGACTCGACAGCTCATAATGAAAAACTGTTTTTT
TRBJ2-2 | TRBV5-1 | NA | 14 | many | CASSFLSLTGELFF | TGCGCCAGCAGCTTTCTAAGTCTCACCGGGGAGCTGTTTTTT
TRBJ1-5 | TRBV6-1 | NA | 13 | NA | CASSVTPNQPQHF | TGTGCCAGCAGTGTCACCCCAAATCAGCCCCAGCATTTT
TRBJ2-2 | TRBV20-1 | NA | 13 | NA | CSATTRGTGELFF | TGCAGTGCTACGACTAGGGGGACCGGGGAGCTGTTTTTT
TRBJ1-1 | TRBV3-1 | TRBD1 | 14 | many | CASSHTGGASEAFF | TGTGCCAGCAGCCACACAGGGGGCGCGTCTGAAGCTTTCTTT
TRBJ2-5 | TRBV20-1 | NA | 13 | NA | CSARGTGLETQYF | TGCAGTGCTAGAGGTACAGGGCTGGAGACCCAGTACTTC
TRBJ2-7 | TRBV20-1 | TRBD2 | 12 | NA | CSALAGKYEQYF | TGCAGTGCTTTAGCGGGGAAGTACGAGCAGTACTTC
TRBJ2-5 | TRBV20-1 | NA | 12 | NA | CSARGPTETQYF | TGCAGTGCTAGAGGCCCCACGGAGACCCAGTACTTC
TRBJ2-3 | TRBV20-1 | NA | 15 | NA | CSARRKPTSTDTQYF | TGCAGTGCTAGGCGGAAACCTACTAGCACAGATACGCAGTATTTT
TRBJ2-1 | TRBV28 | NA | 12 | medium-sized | CASSTGDNEQFF | TGTGCCAGCAGTACAGGAGACAATGAGCAGTTCTTC
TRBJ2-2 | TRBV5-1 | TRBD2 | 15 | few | CASRPGLVDTGELFF | TGCGCCAGCAGACCGGGACTAGTCGACACCGGGGAGCTGTTTTTT
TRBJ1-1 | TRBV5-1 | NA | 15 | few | CASSSRWTGGTEAFF | TGCGCCAGCAGCTCTCGTTGGACGGGGGGCACTGAAGCTTTCTTT